These 18 T cell receptor beta chains came from one sample sequenced in a study of T cells expressing NK-cell markers (dated by TCRdb to 2018 to 2021). The library was produced with 5' RACE. Sequenced on an Illumina HiSeq 2000. TCRdb reprocessed the reads and assigns one entry to each CDR3 protein sequence, leaving out DNA. The table for this sample records about half a million distinct CDR3 sequences. The ten largest clones capture more than 1.4% of the sample. Sequencing was performed on blood T cells: a sorted CD56 or NKG2C T cell subset, CD4+ or CD8+ T cells, or bulk PBMC T cells (not recorded which). The receptor source for this set is a woman aged 50 to 65 in good health. Donor details come from another sample of the same person, matched by shared clones.

The V call is TRBV6-6, the J call TRBJ2-7; TCRdb picks TRBD2, but there is no DNA to check that call. Germline loops: CDR1 MNHNY, CDR2 SVGAGI (reference sequence). The CDR3 is 15 residues long. This CDR3 reads CASSYSSSPSGEQYF.

The chain joins TRBV5-1 to TRBJ2-5; TCRdb's D call of TRBD1 is untestable without DNA. The CDR3 loop spans 16 amino acids. Germline-derived CDR1 and CDR2 are SGHRS and YFSETQ. The CDR3 spells CASSLGGADRTETQYF.

The rearrangement uses TRBV29-1 and TRBJ2-5; TCRdb designates TRBD2, a call that cannot be tested without DNA. Germline V gene data show CDR1 as SQVTM and CDR2 as ANQGSEA. The CDR3 runs 16 residues. The CDR3: CSVAVLGLQEVETQYF.

This chain connects TRBV5-1 to TRBJ2-1; TCRdb outputs TRBD2, but without DNA this stays unchecked. Germline CDR1 is SGHRS and CDR2 is YFSETQ. The CDR3 totals 15 residues. The CDR3 protein is CASSLFSGDPNEQFF.

V is TRBV12-3 or TRBV12-4 and J is TRBJ2-3. The CDR3 consists of 12 residues. CDR3 residues: CASSLDSYTQYF.

The J gene is TRBJ2-5, the V gene TRBV10-1; as DNA is missing, the TRBD1 call by TCRdb cannot be tested. The CDR3 extends over 13 amino acids. Germline CDR1 is WNHNN and CDR2 is SYGVQD (reference sequence). The CDR3 loop reads CASSVTGAETQYF.

The chain employs TRBV10-1 and TRBJ2-2; TCRdb proposes TRBD1, but this gene call is untestable without DNA. Germline V gene sequence: CDR1 WNHNN, CDR2 SYGVQD (reference sequence). CDR3 length equals 13 residues. CDR3 sequence: CASGGLVTGELFF.

The chain employs TRBV29-1 and TRBJ2-5; there is no DNA to check the TCRdb D call of TRBD1. Looked up from germline, CDR1 is SQVTM and CDR2 is ANQGSEA. This CDR3 comprises 13 residues. The CDR3 sequence is CSGTGRTLETQYF.

The gene calls are TRBV12-3 or TRBV12-4 and TRBJ2-1; TCRdb reports TRBD1, a call that lacks DNA to check it against. The CDR3 has 15 amino acids. The CDR3 protein is CASSTGSLGNNEQFF.

The chain couples TRBV27 to TRBJ2-1; absent DNA, TCRdb's TRBD2 call cannot be checked. CDR3 length equals 12 residues. The germline CDR1 and CDR2 sequences are MNHEY and SMNVEV (reference sequence). The CDR3 protein is CASSRTPGEQFF.

This rearrangement joins TRBV12-3 or TRBV12-4 to TRBJ2-7. This CDR3 comprises 12 residues. This CDR3 reads CASSLEVAEQYF.

The V call is TRBV29-1, the J call TRBJ1-3. This CDR3 comprises 16 residues. Germline-derived CDR1 and CDR2 are SQVTM and ANQGSEA. This CDR3 reads CSVAMAAEGSGNTIYF.

The chain is built from TRBV2 and TRBJ2-2; absent DNA, TCRdb's TRBD2 call cannot be checked. The CDR3 contains 15 residues. CDR1 SNHLY and CDR2 FYNNEI come from the germline V gene. CDR3 loop: CATKKGTSASGELFF.

This chain connects TRBV14 to TRBJ2-1; TCRdb's D call, TRBD1, is unchecked because there is no DNA. CDR1 is SGHDN, CDR2 FVKESK, per germline. The CDR3 spans 15 residues. The CDR3 is CASSHRQGLNNEQFF. Full variable domain (remainder filled in from reference TRBV14 and TRBJ2-1): EAGVTQFPSHSVIEKGQTVTLRCDPISGHDNLYWYRRVMGKEIKFLLHFVKESKQDESGMPNNRFLAERTGGTYSTLKVQPAELEDSGVYFCASSHRQGLNNEQFFGPGTRLTVL.

This chain connects TRBV10-2 to TRBJ1-5. The CDR3 has 12 residues. In germline, CDR1 is WSHSY, CDR2 SAAADI. The CDR3 protein is CASSGILQPQHF.

The chain links TRBV12-3 or TRBV12-4 to TRBJ2-7. This CDR3 region has 11 residues. CDR3 amino acids: CASRIALEQYF.

CDR3 loop: CASSPGGGHDSFF. The chain links TRBV3-1 to TRBJ1-1; TCRdb outputs TRBD1, but without DNA this stays unchecked. This CDR3 has 13 amino acids. Germline CDR1 reads LGHDT; CDR2 reads YNNKEL (reference sequence).

The gene calls are TRBV19 and TRBJ2-5; absent DNA, TCRdb's TRBD1 call cannot be checked. Germline assignment: CDR1 LNHDA and CDR2 SQIVND (reference sequence). The CDR3 covers 14 residues. The CDR3 reads CASSPGRKGETQYF.